This T cell receptor beta chain stems from a study of T cells in Graves' hyperthyroidism and ophthalmopathy. The wider study: Before treatment of any kind, peripheral blood was taken at initial diagnosis. Points from the study as a whole: Ophthalmopathy was model-predicted a median roughly 6.5 months pre-onset.

V was clipped by 2 bases and J by 5 bases; unmatched bases: 5. Germline V gene lookup returns CDR1 GTSNPN and CDR2 SVGIG (reference sequence). The CDR3 loop spans 16 amino acids. Together with thyroid ultrasound, orbital computed tomography, serum thyroxine and TRAb, clinical symptoms were used for diagnoses. Under 12 ml fresh peripheral blood yielded the PBMCs. This clonotype appeared a few times. Antigen: not known. Template material for amplifying TCR beta CDR3 regions consisted of RNA transcripts. When the TCR CDR3 underwent first-round RT-PCR, the HTBI primer set was used. TCRdb reprocessed the multiplex PCR reads via MiXCR and lists one record per CDR3 protein. The repertoire holds about 600,000 distinct CDR3 sequences, around 16% seen once, with around 3.3% in the top ten.

Sequencing input: blood. The chain links TRBV30 to TRBJ2-5, with 16 bases identical to TRBD2. The clonotype was recovered from a woman aged 40 to 50 with Graves' ophthalmopathy. The DNA of the CDR3 is TGTGCCTGGAGTCTGGGACTAGCGGGAGGGACGGAGACCCAGTACTTC. Its translation is CAWSLGLAGGTETQYF.